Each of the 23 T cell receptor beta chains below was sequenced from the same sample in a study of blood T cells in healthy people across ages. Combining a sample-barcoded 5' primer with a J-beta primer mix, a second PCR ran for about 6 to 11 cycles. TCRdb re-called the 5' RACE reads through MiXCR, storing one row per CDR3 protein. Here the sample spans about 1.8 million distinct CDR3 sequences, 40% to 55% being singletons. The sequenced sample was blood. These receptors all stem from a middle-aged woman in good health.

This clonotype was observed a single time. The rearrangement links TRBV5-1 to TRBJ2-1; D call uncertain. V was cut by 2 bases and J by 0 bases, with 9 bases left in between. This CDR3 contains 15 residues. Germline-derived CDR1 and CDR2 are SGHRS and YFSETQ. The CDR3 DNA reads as TGCGCCAGCAGCTTCCTTATCAGCTCCTACAATGAGCAGTTCTTC. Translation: CASSFLISSYNEQFF.

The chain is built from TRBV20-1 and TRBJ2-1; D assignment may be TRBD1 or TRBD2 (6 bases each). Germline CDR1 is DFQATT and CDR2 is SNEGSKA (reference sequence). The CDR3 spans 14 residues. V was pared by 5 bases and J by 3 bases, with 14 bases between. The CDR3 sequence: CSALQGGFYNEQFF. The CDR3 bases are TGCAGTGCTTTACAGGGAGGCTTCTACAATGAGCAGTTCTTC.

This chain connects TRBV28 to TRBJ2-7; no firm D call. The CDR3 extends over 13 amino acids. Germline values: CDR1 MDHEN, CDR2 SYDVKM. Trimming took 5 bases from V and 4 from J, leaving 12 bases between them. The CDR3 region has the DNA TGTGCCAGCAGTAGTCAGTCAGCGTACGAGCAGTACTTC. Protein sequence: CASSSQSAYEQYF.

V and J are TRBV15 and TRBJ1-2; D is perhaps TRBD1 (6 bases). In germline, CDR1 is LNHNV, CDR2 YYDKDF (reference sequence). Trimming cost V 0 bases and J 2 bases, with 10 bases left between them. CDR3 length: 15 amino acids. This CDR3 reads CATSRDPQGNYGYTF. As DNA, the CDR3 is TGTGCCACCAGCAGAGATCCTCAGGGGAACTATGGCTACACCTTC.

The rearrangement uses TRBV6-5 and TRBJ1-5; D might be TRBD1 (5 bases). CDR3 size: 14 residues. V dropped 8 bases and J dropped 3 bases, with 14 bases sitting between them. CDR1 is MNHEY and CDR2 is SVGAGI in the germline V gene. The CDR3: CASARSRDNQPQHF. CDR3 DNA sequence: TGTGCCAGCGCCCGGAGCAGGGACAATCAGCCCCAGCATTTT.

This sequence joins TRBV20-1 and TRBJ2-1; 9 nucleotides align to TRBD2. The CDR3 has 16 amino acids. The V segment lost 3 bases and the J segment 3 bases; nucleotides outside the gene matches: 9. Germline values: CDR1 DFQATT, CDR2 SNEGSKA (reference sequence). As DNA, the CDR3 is TGCAGTGCTAGCTCCCCAGCGGGGGGCGTCTACAATGAGCAGTTCTTC. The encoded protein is CSASSPAGGVYNEQFF.

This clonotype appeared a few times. CDR3 protein: CASDGDRSDNEQFF. CDR3 nucleotide sequence: TGTGCCAGCGACGGGGACAGGTCGGACAATGAGCAGTTCTTC. This chain connects TRBV2 to TRBJ2-1; 8 bases map to TRBD1. This CDR3 is built from 14 residues. J gave up 5 bases and V 8 bases, and 8 bases lay outside the gene matches. In germline, CDR1 is SNHLY, CDR2 FYNNEI.

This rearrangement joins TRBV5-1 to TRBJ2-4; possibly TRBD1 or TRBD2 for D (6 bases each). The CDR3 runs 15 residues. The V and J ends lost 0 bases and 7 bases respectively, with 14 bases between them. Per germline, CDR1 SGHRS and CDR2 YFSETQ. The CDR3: CASSLAGASENIQYF. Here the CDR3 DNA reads TGCGCCAGCAGCTTGGCAGGGGCTAGCGAGAACATTCAGTACTTC.

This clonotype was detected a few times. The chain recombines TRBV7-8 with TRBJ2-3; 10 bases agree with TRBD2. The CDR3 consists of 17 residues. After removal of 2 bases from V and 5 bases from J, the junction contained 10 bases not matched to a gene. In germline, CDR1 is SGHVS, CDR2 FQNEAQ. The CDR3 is CASSLRQLAGSGDTQYF. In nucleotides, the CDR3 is TGTGCCAGCAGCTTAAGACAACTAGCGGGGTCTGGAGATACGCAGTATTTT.

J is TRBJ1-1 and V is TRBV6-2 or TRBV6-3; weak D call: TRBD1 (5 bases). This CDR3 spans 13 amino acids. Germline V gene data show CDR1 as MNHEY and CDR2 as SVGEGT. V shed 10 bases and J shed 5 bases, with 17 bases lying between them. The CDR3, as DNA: TGTGCCACGAGCCGGGGGAAGAGGACTGAAGCTTTCTTT. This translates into CATSRGKRTEAFF.

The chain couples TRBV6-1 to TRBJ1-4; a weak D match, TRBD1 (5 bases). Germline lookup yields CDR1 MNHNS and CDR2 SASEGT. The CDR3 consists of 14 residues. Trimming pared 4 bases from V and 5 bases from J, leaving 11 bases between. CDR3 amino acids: CASSGYGANEKLFF. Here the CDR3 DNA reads TGTGCCAGCAGTGGATACGGGGCCAATGAAAAACTGTTTTTT.

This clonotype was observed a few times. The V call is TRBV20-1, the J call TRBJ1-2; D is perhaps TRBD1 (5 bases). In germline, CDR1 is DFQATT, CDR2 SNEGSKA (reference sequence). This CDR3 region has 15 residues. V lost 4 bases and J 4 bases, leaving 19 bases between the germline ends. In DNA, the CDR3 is TGCAGTGCTACAAACTACGGGACTCACCTCTATGGCTACACCTTC. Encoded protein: CSATNYGTHLYGYTF.

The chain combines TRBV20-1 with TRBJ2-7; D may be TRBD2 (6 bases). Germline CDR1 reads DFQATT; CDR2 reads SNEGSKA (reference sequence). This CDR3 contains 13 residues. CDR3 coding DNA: TGCAACCTGACGGGGGACCGCTCCTACGAGCAGTACTTC. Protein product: CNLTGDRSYEQYF.

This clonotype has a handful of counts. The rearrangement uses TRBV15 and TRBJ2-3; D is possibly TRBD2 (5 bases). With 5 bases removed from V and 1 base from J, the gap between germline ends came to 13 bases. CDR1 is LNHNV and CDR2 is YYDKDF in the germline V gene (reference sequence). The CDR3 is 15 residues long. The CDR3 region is CATSPGVVGTDTQYF. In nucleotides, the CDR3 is TGTGCCACCAGCCCCGGGGTAGTGGGCACAGATACGCAGTATTTT.

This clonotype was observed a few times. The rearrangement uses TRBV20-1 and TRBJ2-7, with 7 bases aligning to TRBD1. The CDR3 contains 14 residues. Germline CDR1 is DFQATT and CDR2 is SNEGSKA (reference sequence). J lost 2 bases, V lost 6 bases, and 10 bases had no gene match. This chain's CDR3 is CSADIGTVPYEQYF. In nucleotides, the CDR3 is TGCAGTGCCGATATAGGGACAGTACCCTACGAGCAGTACTTC.

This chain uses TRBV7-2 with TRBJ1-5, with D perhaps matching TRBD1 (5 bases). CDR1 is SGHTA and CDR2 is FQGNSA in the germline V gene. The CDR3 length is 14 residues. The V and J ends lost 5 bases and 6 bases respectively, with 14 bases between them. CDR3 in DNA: TGTGCCAGCAGCCAACGGGGGGGTGTTCAGCCCCAGCATTTT. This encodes CASSQRGGVQPQHF.

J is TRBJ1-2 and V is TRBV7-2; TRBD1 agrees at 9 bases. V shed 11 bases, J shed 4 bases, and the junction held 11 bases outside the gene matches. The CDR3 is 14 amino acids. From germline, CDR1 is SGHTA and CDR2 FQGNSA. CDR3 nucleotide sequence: TGTGCCGACCGGACAGGGGACTCCTTCTATGGCTACACCTTC. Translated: CADRTGDSFYGYTF.

CDR3 nucleotides: TGCAGTGCTGCCCGAGCAGCTTTAGGCACCGGGGAGCTGTTTTTT. It translates to CSAARAALGTGELFF. This rearrangement joins TRBV20-1 to TRBJ2-2, with D hard to call. Germline CDR1 DFQATT, CDR2 SNEGSKA (reference sequence). The CDR3 is made up of 15 amino acids. V dropped 5 bases and J dropped 4 bases, with 17 bases sitting between them.

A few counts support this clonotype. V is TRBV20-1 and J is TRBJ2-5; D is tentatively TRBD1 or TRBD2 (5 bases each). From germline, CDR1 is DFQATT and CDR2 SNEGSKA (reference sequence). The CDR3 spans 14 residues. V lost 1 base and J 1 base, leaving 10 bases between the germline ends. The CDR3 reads CSARVGTAQETQYF. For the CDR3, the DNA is TGCAGTGCTAGAGTCGGGACCGCCCAAGAGACCCAGTACTTC.

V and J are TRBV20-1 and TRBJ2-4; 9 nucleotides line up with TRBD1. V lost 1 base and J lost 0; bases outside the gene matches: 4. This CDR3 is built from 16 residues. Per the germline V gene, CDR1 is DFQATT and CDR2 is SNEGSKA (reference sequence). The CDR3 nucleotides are TGCAGTGCTAGAGGGACAGGGGAACTAGCCAAAAACATTCAGTACTTC. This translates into CSARGTGELAKNIQYF.

The CDR3 nucleotides are TGTGCCAGCAGCTTACCTCAAACGATACCTTTTGAGCAGTACTTC. Protein: CASSLPQTIPFEQYF. The chain links TRBV11-1 to TRBJ2-1, with D hard to call. The DNA end lines up better with TRBJ2-7; the J call may be wrong. CDR3 size: 15 residues. The germline V gene encodes CDR1 SGHAT and CDR2 FQDESV (reference sequence).

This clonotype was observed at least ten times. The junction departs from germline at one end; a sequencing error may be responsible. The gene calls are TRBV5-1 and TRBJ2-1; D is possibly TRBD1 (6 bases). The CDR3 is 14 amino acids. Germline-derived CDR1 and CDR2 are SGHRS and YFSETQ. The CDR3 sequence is CASSFRDTYNEQFF. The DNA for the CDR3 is TGTGCCAGCAGCTTCCGGGACACTTACAATGAGCAGTTCTTC.

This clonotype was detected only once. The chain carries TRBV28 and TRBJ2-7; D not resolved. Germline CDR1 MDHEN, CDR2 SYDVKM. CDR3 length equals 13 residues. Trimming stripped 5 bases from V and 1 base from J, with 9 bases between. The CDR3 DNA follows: TGTGCCAGCAGTGTTACCACATCCTACGAGCAGTACTTC. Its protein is CASSVTTSYEQYF.